The next 26 T cell receptor beta chains were all read from a single sample in a study of vaccination effects on CD4 cells after COVID-19. Their target antigens are unknown. The assay was immunoSEQ multiplex PCR, and TCRdb's table has in-frame clones only and misses some. The data show tens of thousands of clones, around 73% seen once. ViraFEST expansion of antigen-specific CD4+ T cells with viral peptide pools preceded sequencing. Following culture for around 10 days, CD4+ T cells were isolated. According to PCR results, the person was infected with SARS-CoV-2 between March and December 2020. The sequencing here drew on CD4+ T cells from PBMCs cultured with a peptide pool, taken before COVID-19 vaccination. These receptors were obtained from a human donor who had a prior SARS-CoV-2 infection.

The chain links TRBV2 to TRBJ1-2, with 11 bases lining up with TRBD1. In germline, CDR1 is SNHLY, CDR2 FYNNEI. The CDR3 has 15 amino acids. V lost 2 bases and J lost 8; bases outside the gene matches: 7. The CDR3 is CASSEFGQGALGYTF. The CDR3 DNA follows: TGTGCCAGCAGTGAATTCGGACAGGGGGCATTAGGCTACACCTTC. The full variable domain, rest sourced from reference TRBV2 and TRBJ1-2, is EPEVTQTPSHQVTQMGQEVILRCVPISNHLYFYWYRQILGQKVEFLVSFYNNEISEKSEIFDDQFSVERPDGSNFTLKIRSTKLEDSAMYFCASSEFGQGALGYTFGSGTRLTVV.

This chain uses TRBV7-2 with TRBJ1-1; unclear D gene. The germline V gene has CDR1 SGHTA and CDR2 FQGNSA. CDR3 length: 13 residues. Trimming shortened V by 2 bases and J by 5 bases, and 9 bases separated the two germline ends. CDR3: CASSLKRDTEAFF. The DNA for the CDR3 is TGTGCCAGCAGCTTAAAAAGAGATACTGAAGCTTTCTTT.

The chain has TRBV2 and TRBJ1-5; D not resolved. CDR3 length equals 13 residues. Germline V gene data show CDR1 as SNHLY and CDR2 as FYNNEI. V was clipped by 5 bases and J by 4 bases, with 9 bases between them. The chain's CDR3 is CASSLDANQPQHF. DNA of the CDR3: TGTGCCAGCAGTTTGGACGCTAATCAGCCCCAGCATTTT.

The chain joins TRBV5-1 to TRBJ1-1; 7 nucleotides align to TRBD1. The V gene end was trimmed by 3 bases and the J gene end by 5 bases; junction bases not matched to a gene: 7. CDR1 is SGHRS and CDR2 is YFSETQ in the germline V gene. CDR3 length: 14 residues. For the CDR3, the DNA is TGCGCCAGCAGCTCACAGGGGCTGGGGACTGAAGCTTTCTTT. Translation gives CASSSQGLGTEAFF.

This sequence joins TRBV6-2 or TRBV6-3 and TRBJ2-7, with TRBD2 identical over 10 bases. Looked up from germline, CDR1 is MNHEY and CDR2 is SVGEGT. Trimming took 5 bases from V and 2 from J; bases not matched to a gene: 12. The CDR3 consists of 17 residues. As DNA, the CDR3 is TGTGCCAGCAGTCGTACGCTAGCGGGAGCGACAGCCTACGAGCAGTACTTC. Translating it yields CASSRTLAGATAYEQYF.

As regards this clone: The germline gene is not matched at one end of the junction; a read error may be the cause. The sample holds other DNA sequences that translate to the same CDR3. The chain joins TRBV4-1 to TRBJ2-3; 9 bases line up with TRBD2. Germline CDR1 reads MGHRA; CDR2 reads YSYEKL. CDR3 size: 16 residues. CDR3 nucleotides: TGTGCCAGCAGCCAAGAGCTAGCGGGGTTTGCAGATACGCAGTATTTT. The encoded protein is CASSQELAGFADTQYF.

Details on this clone: The identical CDR3 is also encoded by other nucleotide sequences in the sample. The chain employs TRBV5-1 and TRBJ2-6; D gene unclear. The CDR3 runs to 14 residues. Germline CDR1 and CDR2: SGHRS and YFSETQ. Deletions cut 5 bases from V and 2 bases from J, with 8 bases between. CDR3 amino acids: CASSPQAGANVLTF. The CDR3 DNA sequence: TGCGCCAGCAGTCCTCAGGCTGGGGCCAACGTCCTGACTTTC. Together with reference TRBV5-1 and TRBJ2-6, the CDR3 gives the full variable domain: KAGVTQTPRYLIKTRGQQVTLSCSPISGHRSVSWYQQTPGQGLQFLFEYFSETQRNKGNFPGRFSGRQFSNSRSEMNVSTLELGDSALYLCASSPQAGANVLTFGAGSRLTVL.

The chain links TRBV6-5 to TRBJ2-6, with TRBD1 identical over 8 bases. Germline V gene data show CDR1 as MNHEY and CDR2 as SVGAGI. The ends lost 8 bases at V and 0 bases at J; junction bases unmatched: 0. The CDR3 length is 14 residues. Here the CDR3 reads CASGQGSGANVLTF. The CDR3 nucleotides are TGTGCCAGCGGACAGGGCTCTGGGGCCAACGTCCTGACTTTC.

The gene calls are TRBV19 and TRBJ2-5; 13 nucleotides agree with TRBD2. Germline V CDR1 and CDR2: LNHDA, SQIVND (reference sequence). CDR3 length: 16 amino acids. J lost 4 bases, V lost 4 bases, and 6 bases had no gene match. Here the CDR3 DNA reads TGTGCCAGTAGTACCGGACTAGCGGGAGAAGGAGAGACCCAGTACTTC. Protein sequence: CASSTGLAGEGETQYF.

This clone appeared once. This chain connects TRBV10-3 to TRBJ1-4, with 8 nucleotides matching TRBD1. This CDR3 is built from 14 residues. With 6 bases clipped from V and 1 base from J, the junction kept 1 base outside the gene matches. Germline V gene lookup returns CDR1 ENHRY and CDR2 SYGVKD. In nucleotides, the CDR3 is TGTGCCATCAGCGGGACAGGAACTAATGAAAAACTGTTTTTT. Protein product: CAISGTGTNEKLFF.

The genes are TRBV5-4 and TRBJ2-5; D could derive from TRBD1 or TRBD2 (6 bases each). The V end was cut by 4 bases, the J end by 1 base, with 14 bases between. This CDR3 is built from 15 residues. Germline CDR1 reads SGHNT; CDR2 reads YYREEE (reference sequence). The CDR3 sequence is CASSGGQRVQETQYF. CDR3 nucleotide sequence: TGTGCCAGCAGCGGGGGGCAGAGAGTCCAAGAGACCCAGTACTTC.

The rearrangement uses TRBV7-6 and TRBJ2-5; D is undetermined. Germline V gene lookup returns CDR1 SGHVS and CDR2 FNYEAQ. Trimming cost V 1 base and J 5 bases, with 11 bases left between them. The CDR3 sequence is 14 residues long. The CDR3 spells CASSLETVGETQYF. The DNA for the CDR3 is TGTGCCAGCAGCTTAGAGACGGTCGGGGAGACCCAGTACTTC.

This chain uses TRBV2 with TRBJ2-7; no reliable D call. The germline V gene has CDR1 SNHLY and CDR2 FYNNEI. The length of the CDR3 is 12 residues. V lost 7 bases and J 3 bases, leaving 10 bases between the germline ends. CDR3 coding DNA: TGTGCCAGCAAGGATATCATCTACGAGCAGTACTTC. The encoded protein is CASKDIIYEQYF.

The gene calls are TRBV27 and TRBJ2-2, with D possibly TRBD2 on 6 matching bases. V was trimmed by 3 bases and J by 3 bases, leaving 14 bases between them. Per the germline V gene, CDR1 is MNHEY and CDR2 is SMNVEV (reference sequence). There are 16 residues in the CDR3. CDR3 coding DNA: TGTGCCAGCAGTTTGGTAGCGGTGGGGGACACCGGGGAGCTGTTTTTT. Translated, it gives CASSLVAVGDTGELFF.

The rearrangement uses TRBV18 and TRBJ2-3; the D gene could be TRBD1 or TRBD2 (6 bases each). The CDR3 covers 17 residues. Trimming pared 6 bases from V and 1 base from J, leaving 20 bases between. Germline V CDR1 and CDR2: KGHSH, LQKENI. Here the CDR3 reads CASSAQPGGAGTDTQYF. CDR3 nucleotides: TGTGCCAGCTCTGCGCAACCCGGGGGCGCGGGCACAGATACGCAGTATTTT.

The chain employs TRBV3-1 (or the pseudogene TRBV3-2) and TRBJ1-2; unclear D gene. The CDR3 loop spans 12 amino acids. V gave up 5 bases and J gave up 3 bases, with 7 bases separating them. Germline V gene data show CDR1 as LGHDT and CDR2 as YNNKEL (reference sequence). In nucleotides, the CDR3 is TGTGCCAGCAGCGACGGGGACTATGGCTACACCTTC. This encodes CASSDGDYGYTF.

This clone has only a few counts. The J gene is TRBJ1-6, the V gene TRBV10-1, with D hard to call. From germline, CDR1 is WNHNN and CDR2 SYGVQD (reference sequence). V lost 6 bases and J lost 6, with 12 bases in between. There are 14 residues in the CDR3. This CDR3 is CASREPGLNSPLHF. CDR3 nucleotides: TGCGCCAGCAGAGAGCCGGGCCTTAATTCACCCCTCCACTTT.

The V gene is TRBV7-8, the J gene TRBJ2-5; a weak D match, TRBD2 (6 bases). V shed 0 bases and J shed 4 bases, with 15 bases lying between them. The CDR3 runs to 16 residues. Per the germline V gene, CDR1 is SGHVS and CDR2 is FQNEAQ. CDR3 nucleotides: TGTGCCAGCAGCTTAGCGCACGGAGGGCCCACAGAGACCCAGTACTTC. This encodes CASSLAHGGPTETQYF. Full variable domain (missing parts from reference TRBV7-8 and TRBJ2-5): GAGVSQSPRYKVAKRGQDVALRCDPISGHVSLFWYQQALGQGPEFLTYFQNEAQLDKSGLPSDRFFAERPEGSVSTLKIQRTQQEDSAVYLCASSLAHGGPTETQYFGPGTRLLVL.

The chain couples TRBV10-3 to TRBJ1-2; D may be TRBD1 (5 bases). Deletions cut 5 bases from V and 6 bases from J, with 13 bases between. The CDR3 runs 13 residues. CDR1 and CDR2 (germline): ENHRY, SYGVKD. This chain's CDR3 is CAISTTVSDGYTF. The CDR3 DNA sequence: TGTGCCATCAGTACGACAGTAAGTGATGGCTACACCTTC.

This clone was counted only a few times. The chain carries TRBV7-9 and TRBJ2-5; D is unclear. V lost 5 bases to trimming and J lost 4 bases, with 8 bases between them. The CDR3 contains 12 residues. Germline CDR1 and CDR2: SEHNR and FQNEAQ (reference sequence). The CDR3 is CASSPPRETQYF. The CDR3, as DNA: TGTGCCAGCAGCCCCCCTAGAGAGACCCAGTACTTC.

The CDR3 nucleotides read TGTGCCATCAGTGAGCAACAGGGTTCGACTTCACCCCTCCACTTT. It codes for CAISEQQGSTSPLHF. The chain couples TRBV10-3 to TRBJ1-6; D perhaps matches TRBD1 (6 bases). The CDR3 consists of 15 residues. Germline V gene sequence: CDR1 ENHRY, CDR2 SYGVKD. V lost 2 bases, J lost 9 bases, and 14 bases lay in between.

The V call is TRBV2, the J call TRBJ1-4; TRBD1 might be the D (5 bases). From germline, CDR1 is SNHLY and CDR2 FYNNEI. The CDR3 runs 14 residues. V was trimmed by 1 base and J by 10 bases, leaving 13 bases between them. The CDR3: CASSEGRDGGKLFF. The CDR3 DNA reads as TGTGCCAGCAGTGAAGGCAGGGATGGGGGAAAACTGTTTTTT.

The table lists this clone with a few counts. The V and J genes are TRBV5-1 and TRBJ2-7; possibly TRBD1 for D (6 bases). CDR1 and CDR2 from the germline V gene are SGHRS and YFSETQ. This CDR3 has 15 amino acids. Trimming pared 1 base from V and 1 base from J, leaving 12 bases between. The CDR3 nucleotides read TGCGCCAGCAGCTTGTGGTTAACAGGGTCCTACGAGCAGTACTTC. The encoded protein is CASSLWLTGSYEQYF.

The table lists this clone with a count of one. V gene TRBV5-4 combines with J gene TRBJ2-5; D not certain. The CDR3 runs to 15 residues. The germline gives CDR1 SGHNT, CDR2 YYREEE (reference sequence). V was shortened by 0 bases and J by 1 base, with 10 bases between the two germline ends. CDR3 loop: CASSLDLGVQETQYF. For the CDR3, the DNA is TGTGCCAGCAGCTTGGATCTTGGAGTCCAAGAGACCCAGTACTTC.

This clone was found once. The rearrangement uses TRBV3-1 (or the pseudogene TRBV3-2) and TRBJ1-1, with D possibly matching TRBD1 (5 bases). The CDR3 is 14 amino acids. With 0 bases removed from V and 12 bases from J, the gap between germline ends came to 17 bases. Germline V gene data show CDR1 as LGHDT and CDR2 as YNNKEL (reference sequence). In DNA, the CDR3 is TGTGCCAGCAGCCAAGATGACAGACCGACGAGAACTTTCTTT. This encodes CASSQDDRPTRTFF.

The CDR3 spells CASSLYPVVGNEQFF. The CDR3, as DNA: TGTGCCAGCTCACTTTATCCCGTTGTCGGCAATGAGCAGTTCTTC. The chain uses TRBV18 and TRBJ2-1; D remains unclear. The germline V and J ends were trimmed by 4 bases and 6 bases, with 16 bases remaining between them. This CDR3 is 15 amino acids long. CDR1 and CDR2 (germline): KGHSH, LQKENI.